Shown below are 20 T cell receptor beta chains from a single sample sequenced in a study of cytomegalovirus exposure and HLA in healthy donors. Researchers ran the PCR with 60 Vbeta and 13 Jbeta primers. Using immunoSEQ multiplex PCR, the repertoire was profiled, and TCRdb retains in-frame clones only, with some absent. The sample lists roughly 200,000 clones, 86% seen once, with 0.25% to 0.4% in the top ten. The sample comprised PBMCs. The receptors come from a woman in her twenties or thirties in good health and CMV-seronegative.

The rearrangement joins TRBV5-1 to TRBJ1-4; possibly TRBD1 for D (5 bases). The V end was cut by 4 bases, the J end by 4 bases, with 14 bases between. This CDR3 has 15 residues. Germline V gene sequence: CDR1 SGHRS, CDR2 YFSETQ. CDR3 DNA sequence: TGCGCCAGCAGCCCTGAGACGGGACTTAATGAAAAACTGTTTTTT. Translated, it gives CASSPETGLNEKLFF.

The V and J genes are TRBV19 and TRBJ2-3; TRBD2 might be the D (5 bases). This CDR3 spans 13 amino acids. V gave up 4 bases and J gave up 6 bases, with 11 bases separating them. In germline, CDR1 is LNHDA, CDR2 SQIVND (reference sequence). The CDR3 nucleotides read TGTGCCAGTAGTACGTCACTAGTGGATACGCAGTATTTT. This codes for CASSTSLVDTQYF.

The chain joins TRBV5-1 to TRBJ2-1; tentatively, D is TRBD2 (5 bases). The CDR3 covers 15 residues. Per germline, CDR1 SGHRS and CDR2 YFSETQ. The germline V and J ends were trimmed by 1 base and 7 bases, with 15 bases remaining between them. The CDR3 nucleotides are TGCGCCAGCAGCTTGAGTACCGCTACTAGTAATGAGCAGTTCTTC. Its translation: CASSLSTATSNEQFF.

V gene TRBV28 combines with J gene TRBJ2-7; 10 bases match TRBD1. This CDR3 is 17 amino acids long. V lost 4 bases and J lost 5; bases outside the gene matches: 14. Germline CDR1 and CDR2: MDHEN and SYDVKM. CDR3 bases: TGTGCCAGCAGTTCGACCGGGGGCGACAGGGGGCTCAACGAGCAGTACTTC. This encodes CASSSTGGDRGLNEQYF.

The chain has TRBV6-6 and TRBJ1-5, with D perhaps TRBD1 (6 bases). The CDR3 sequence is 15 residues long. The V and J ends lost 7 bases and 4 bases respectively, with 17 bases between them. Germline V CDR1 and CDR2: MNHNY, SVGAGI (reference sequence). CDR3 sequence: CASTSGDIKNQPQHF. The CDR3 DNA sequence: TGTGCCAGCACCTCCGGGGACATAAAAAATCAGCCCCAGCATTTT.

This rearrangement joins TRBV19 to TRBJ1-5; 7 bases line up with TRBD1. This CDR3 has 13 residues. With V trimmed by 5 bases and J by 4 bases, 2 bases remained unmatched. Germline V gives CDR1 LNHDA, CDR2 SQIVND (reference sequence). The CDR3 DNA is TGTGCCAGTAGTGGGACAGCAAATCAGCCCCAGCATTTT. It translates to CASSGTANQPQHF.

This chain connects TRBV11-2 to TRBJ2-5; 8 nucleotides match TRBD1. The germline CDR1 and CDR2 sequences are SGHAT and FQNNGV. The CDR3 runs to 14 residues. J was trimmed by 4 bases and V by 4 bases; bases with no gene match: 5. CDR3 coding DNA: TGTGCCAGCAGCTCACAGGGGGTGATAGAGACCCAGTACTTC. As protein: CASSSQGVIETQYF. Full variable domain (outside the CDR3, taken from reference TRBV11-2 and TRBJ2-5): EAGVAQSPRYKIIEKRQSVAFWCNPISGHATLYWYQQILGQGPKLLIQFQNNGVVDDSQLPKDRFSAERLKGVDSTLKIQPAKLEDSAVYLCASSSQGVIETQYFGPGTRLLVL.

The rearrangement links TRBV30 to TRBJ2-1, with 16 bases identical to TRBD2. CDR1 is GTSNPN and CDR2 is SVGIG in the germline V gene (reference sequence). Trimming removed 6 bases from V and 14 bases from J; junction bases left unmatched: 10. CDR3 length equals 14 residues. The CDR3 DNA follows: TGTGCCTGTTCCGGGACTAGCGGGGGGGCTGTTGAGTTCTTC. Its translation: CACSGTSGGAVEFF.

The rearrangement uses TRBV5-4 and TRBJ1-1, with 8 bases aligning to TRBD1. Germline V CDR1 and CDR2: SGHNT, YYREEE (reference sequence). This CDR3 is 15 amino acids long. J was trimmed by 3 bases and V by 4 bases; bases with no gene match: 8. Here the CDR3 reads CASSDAGGQDTEAFF. In nucleotides, the CDR3 is TGTGCCAGCAGCGATGCAGGGGGCCAGGACACTGAAGCTTTCTTT.

The V gene is TRBV7-8, the J gene TRBJ1-1; D uncertain. The germline V gene has CDR1 SGHVS and CDR2 FQNEAQ. This CDR3 has 17 amino acids. Between the trimmed V and J ends, which lost 3 bases and 3 bases, there was a span of 20 bases. The CDR3: CASSFGSFGLEDTEAFF. DNA for the CDR3: TGTGCCAGCAGCTTCGGGTCCTTCGGATTGGAGGACACTGAAGCTTTCTTT.

The chain links TRBV5-1 to TRBJ2-2, with TRBD1 matching 7 bases. V lost 0 bases to trimming and J lost 0 bases; unmatched junction nucleotides: 2. CDR1 and CDR2 (germline): SGHRS, YFSETQ. This CDR3 comprises 16 residues. The CDR3 bases are TGCGCCAGCAGCTTGGTCGGGACAGCGAACACCGGGGAGCTGTTTTTT. Encoded protein: CASSLVGTANTGELFF.

This chain connects TRBV19 to TRBJ2-1; TRBD2 matches at 9 bases. Germline V gene sequence: CDR1 LNHDA, CDR2 SQIVND (reference sequence). The trim removed 4 bases at V and 6 bases at J, leaving 7 bases unmatched. The CDR3 is made up of 15 amino acids. In DNA, the CDR3 is TGTGCCAGTAGTACCTATAGCGGGAGAGGCAATGAGCAGTTCTTC. This gives the protein CASSTYSGRGNEQFF. Supplemented by reference TRBV19 and TRBJ2-1, the full variable domain reads DGGITQSPKYLFRKEGQNVTLSCEQNLNHDAMYWYRQDPGQGLRLIYYSQIVNDFQKGDIAEGYSVSREKKESFPLTVTSAQKNPTAFYLCASSTYSGRGNEQFFGPGTRLTVL.

This clone was recorded only once. The chain combines TRBV6-6 with TRBJ1-5; D might be TRBD1 (6 bases). This CDR3 is built from 14 residues. Germline-derived CDR1 and CDR2 are MNHNY and SVGAGI (reference sequence). The V and J ends lost 7 bases and 4 bases respectively, with 14 bases between them. The DNA of the CDR3 is TGTGCCAGCAACACGAGGGGGGGGAATCAGCCCCAGCATTTT. It is translated as CASNTRGGNQPQHF.

The chain recombines TRBV4-1 with TRBJ1-2; 9 nucleotides line up with TRBD1. J was trimmed by 3 bases and V by 1 base; bases with no gene match: 12. This CDR3 has 18 amino acids. CDR1 and CDR2 from the germline V gene are MGHRA and YSYEKL. In DNA, the CDR3 is TGCGCCAGCAGCCAAGGGGGACAGGGAAGCTTGAGGTACTATGGCTACACCTTC. Its protein product is CASSQGGQGSLRYYGYTF.

This chain connects TRBV25-1 to TRBJ2-2, with 9 bases aligning to TRBD1. There are 17 residues in the CDR3. Looked up from germline, CDR1 is MGHDK and CDR2 is SYGVNS. Germline trimming cut 1 base from V and 3 bases from J; bases unmatched to any gene: 6. CDR3 coding DNA: TGTGCCAGCAGTGAATCGTTGGGACAGGGCTACACCGGGGAGCTGTTTTTT. Translation gives CASSESLGQGYTGELFF. Variable domain in full (rest from reference TRBV25-1 and TRBJ2-2): EADIYQTPRYLVIGTGKKITLECSQTMGHDKMYWYQQDPGMELHLIHYSYGVNSTEKGDLSSESTVSRIRTEHFPLTLESARPSHTSQYLCASSESLGQGYTGELFFGEGSRLTVL.

The rearrangement joins TRBV7-3 to TRBJ2-5; D remains ambiguous. The CDR3 consists of 13 residues. Germline V CDR1 and CDR2: SGHTA, FQGTGA. Trimming removed 2 bases at V and 3 bases at J, with 7 bases between. The CDR3, as DNA: TGTGCCAGCAGCTTAGGCAGGAAAGAGACCCAGTACTTC. Amino acids: CASSLGRKETQYF.

This chain uses TRBV6-1 with TRBJ2-7; TRBD1 aligns across 8 bases. J gave up 6 bases and V 4 bases, and 2 bases lay outside the gene matches. The CDR3 sequence is 12 residues long. Germline V gives CDR1 MNHNS, CDR2 SASEGT. CDR3 amino acids: CASSAGTGEQYF. DNA of the CDR3: TGTGCCAGCAGTGCGGGGACAGGCGAGCAGTACTTC.

This clone was counted once. This chain links TRBV4-1 with TRBJ2-1, with no clear D. The germline V gene encodes CDR1 MGHRA and CDR2 YSYEKL. The CDR3 has 14 residues. Trimming stripped 2 bases from V and 5 bases from J, with 10 bases between. The CDR3 here is CASSQRGSDNEQFF. As DNA, the CDR3 is TGCGCCAGCAGCCAAAGAGGTTCAGACAATGAGCAGTTCTTC.

This chain connects TRBV27 to TRBJ2-4; TRBD1 matches 8 bases. Germline trimming cut 0 bases from V and 1 base from J; bases unmatched to any gene: 8. The CDR3 runs to 18 residues. Per the germline V gene, CDR1 is MNHEY and CDR2 is SMNVEV (reference sequence). In nucleotides, the CDR3 is TGTGCCAGCAGTTTATCATACGGGACAGGACCTGCCAAAAACATTCAGTACTTC. The encoded protein is CASSLSYGTGPAKNIQYF.

DNA for the CDR3: TGTGCCAGTAGCCCGGCGACAGGGCCCTACAATGAGCAGTTCTTC. It codes for CASSPATGPYNEQFF. The rearrangement links TRBV19 to TRBJ2-1, with 7 bases matching TRBD1. This CDR3 has 15 residues. With 6 bases clipped from V and 2 bases from J, the junction kept 7 bases outside the gene matches. Germline CDR1 reads LNHDA; CDR2 reads SQIVND (reference sequence).